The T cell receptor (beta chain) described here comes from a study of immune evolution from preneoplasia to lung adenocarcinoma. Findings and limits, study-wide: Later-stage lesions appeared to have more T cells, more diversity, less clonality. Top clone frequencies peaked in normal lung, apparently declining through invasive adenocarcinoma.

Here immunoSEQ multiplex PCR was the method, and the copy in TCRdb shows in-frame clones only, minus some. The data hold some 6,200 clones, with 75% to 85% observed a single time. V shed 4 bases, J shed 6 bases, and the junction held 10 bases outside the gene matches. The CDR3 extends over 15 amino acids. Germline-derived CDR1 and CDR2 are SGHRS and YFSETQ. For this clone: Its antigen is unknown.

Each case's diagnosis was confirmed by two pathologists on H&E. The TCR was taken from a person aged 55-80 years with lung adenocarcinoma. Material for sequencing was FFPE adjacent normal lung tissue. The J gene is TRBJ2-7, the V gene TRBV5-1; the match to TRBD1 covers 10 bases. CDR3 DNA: TGCGCCAGCAGCCTCCGGGACAGGGGATTGGGCGAGCAGTACTTC. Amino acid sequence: CASSLRDRGLGEQYF.